This T cell receptor (beta chain) was captured by sequencing in a study of T cell responses to AZD1222 COVID-19 vaccine. General study points: At baseline, seropositivity was found in only a handful of AZD1222 recipients.

Method: immunoSEQ multiplex PCR; TCRdb's copy keeps in-frame clones and lacks some. The data show 120,000 to 150,000 clones, more than 70% seen once. A remark on this clone: Its specificity is not known.

Germline values: CDR1 LNHDA, CDR2 SQIVND (reference sequence). The CDR3 runs 13 residues. With 5 bases clipped from V and 3 bases from J, the junction kept 4 bases outside the gene matches. The TCR sequence derives from an adult in good health. Sequenced material: peripheral blood, taken on day 0 of AZD1222 vaccination. The chain links TRBV19 to TRBJ2-7; 7 nucleotides line up with TRBD2. CDR3: CASSSQRGYEQYF. In DNA, the CDR3 is TGTGCCAGTAGTTCCCAGCGGGGCTACGAGCAGTACTTC.